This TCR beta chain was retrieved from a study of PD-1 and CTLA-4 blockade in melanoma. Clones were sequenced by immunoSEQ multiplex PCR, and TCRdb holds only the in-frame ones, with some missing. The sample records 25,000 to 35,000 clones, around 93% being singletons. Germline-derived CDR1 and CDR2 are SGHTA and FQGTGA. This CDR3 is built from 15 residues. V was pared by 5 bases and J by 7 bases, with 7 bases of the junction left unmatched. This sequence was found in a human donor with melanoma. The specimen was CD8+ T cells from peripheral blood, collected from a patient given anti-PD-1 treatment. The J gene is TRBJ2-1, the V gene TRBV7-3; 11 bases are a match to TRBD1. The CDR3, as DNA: TGTGCCAGCAGCCCGGGACAGGGGGGTTGGAATGAGCAGTTCTTC. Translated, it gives CASSPGQGGWNEQFF. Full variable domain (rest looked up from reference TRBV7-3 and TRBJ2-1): GAGVSQTPSNKVTEKGKYVELRCDPISGHTALYWYRQSLGQGPEFLIYFQGTGAADDSGLPNDRFFAVRPEGSVSTLKIQRTERGDSAVYLCASSPGQGGWNEQFFGPGTRLTVL.